The 6 T cell receptor beta chains below were found in one sample sequenced in a study of T cell responses to AZD1222 COVID-19 vaccine. TCRdb's copy holds only in-frame clones and misses some; the assay was immunoSEQ multiplex PCR. The data hold 55,000 to 75,000 clones, with roughly 90% observed a single time. The material sequenced was peripheral blood, taken on day 0 of AZD1222 vaccination. Receptor source: an adult in good health.

The chain combines TRBV6-4 with TRBJ1-1, with 9 bases aligning to TRBD1. Trimming cost V 4 bases and J 10 bases; bases outside gene matches: 7. The germline gives CDR1 MRHNA, CDR2 SNTAGT. This CDR3 is 13 amino acids long. In nucleotides, the CDR3 is TGTGCCAGCAGTGCCATGACAGGGGGGACAGCTTTCTTT. Protein product: CASSAMTGGTAFF.

The CDR3 nucleotides are TGTGCCAGTAGTTTTAGGGGGAGCACTGAAGCTTTCTTT. Amino acid sequence: CASSFRGSTEAFF. The chain is built from TRBV19 and TRBJ1-1; possible D gene TRBD1, 6 bases. The V and J ends lost 5 bases and 4 bases respectively, with 11 bases between them. This CDR3 contains 13 residues. CDR1 is LNHDA and CDR2 is SQIVND in the germline V gene (reference sequence).

A single count supports this clone. The CDR3 is CASSLTSDRGPYNEQFF. The DNA for the CDR3 is TGTGCCAGCAGCTTAACGTCCGACAGGGGACCCTACAATGAGCAGTTCTTC. The rearrangement joins TRBV7-3 to TRBJ2-1; 8 positions agree with TRBD1. The CDR3 consists of 17 residues. After removal of 0 bases from V and 2 bases from J, the junction contained 6 bases not matched to a gene. From germline, CDR1 is SGHTA and CDR2 FQGTGA.

The chain has TRBV6-1 and TRBJ2-1; 8 nucleotides match TRBD1. CDR1 MNHNS and CDR2 SASEGT come from the germline V gene. The CDR3 covers 15 residues. With V trimmed by 3 bases and J by 4 bases, 5 bases remained unmatched. The CDR3 DNA reads TGTGCCAGCAGTGATCCGCGACAGGGGTACAATGAGCAGTTCTTC. Translation: CASSDPRQGYNEQFF.

The rearrangement links TRBV7-9 to TRBJ2-3, with a tentative D call TRBD2 (6 bases). The CDR3 is made up of 12 amino acids. Germline V gives CDR1 SEHNR, CDR2 FQNEAQ (reference sequence). V was cut by 5 bases and J by 10 bases, with 13 bases left in between. CDR3 amino acids: CASSPAGSAQYF. DNA for the CDR3: TGTGCCAGCAGCCCGGCGGGGAGTGCGCAGTATTTT.

The chain joins TRBV30 to TRBJ1-2, with 9 bases lining up with TRBD1. The trim removed 0 bases at V and 8 bases at J, leaving 7 bases unmatched. Germline V gene sequence: CDR1 GTSNPN, CDR2 SVGIG (reference sequence). This CDR3 has 14 amino acids. The CDR3, as DNA: TGTGCCTGGAGTGTACGGGACAGGGCTCGGGGCTACACCTTC. Translated, it gives CAWSVRDRARGYTF.